What follows are 16 T cell receptor beta chains derived from one specimen sequenced in a study of shared clonotypes between healthy human individuals. The assay was immunoSEQ multiplex PCR, and TCRdb's table has in-frame clones only and misses some. The repertoire consists of some 470,000 clones, with about 82% occurring once and the leading ten covering about an eighth. The sequenced material came from PBMCs. These receptor sequences come from a woman aged 40 to 50 in good health. Some clones in this sample may be carry-over from other donors' samples.

V usage is TRBV6-5 and J usage is TRBJ2-1; D is undetermined. Per the germline V gene, CDR1 is MNHEY and CDR2 is SVGAGI. Trimming took 5 bases from V and 5 from J, leaving 10 bases between them. There are 13 residues in the CDR3. The CDR3 DNA reads TGTGCCAGCAGTATTCCACGGGACAATGAGCAGTTCTTC. Translated, it gives CASSIPRDNEQFF.

This clone showed up just a few times. The J gene is TRBJ1-1, the V gene TRBV6-5; weak D call: TRBD1 (5 bases). Trimming took off 4 bases at V and 4 bases at J, with 10 bases between the two ends. Germline CDR1 is MNHEY and CDR2 is SVGAGI. The CDR3 consists of 13 residues. The CDR3 protein is CASSSLGGTEAFF. As DNA, the CDR3 is TGTGCCAGCAGTTCCCTCGGGGGCACTGAAGCTTTCTTT.

A few counts support this clone. The chain links TRBV5-1 to TRBJ2-5, with D maybe TRBD2 (5 bases). With 0 bases removed from V and 3 bases from J, the gap between germline ends came to 12 bases. Germline CDR1 and CDR2: SGHRS and YFSETQ. The CDR3 spans 15 residues. The CDR3 sequence is CASSLGTSKKETQYF. CDR3 DNA sequence: TGCGCCAGCAGCTTGGGGACTTCTAAGAAAGAGACCCAGTACTTC.

The chain is built from TRBV11-2 and TRBJ2-7; D not resolved. The germline gives CDR1 SGHAT, CDR2 FQNNGV. The CDR3 sequence is 13 residues long. Between the trimmed V and J ends, which lost 1 base and 4 bases, there was a span of 8 bases. CDR3 residues: CASSLAYRYEQYF. The CDR3 DNA reads as TGTGCCAGCAGCTTAGCATACAGATACGAGCAGTACTTC.

This sequence joins TRBV7-2 and TRBJ2-7; 13 nucleotides line up with TRBD2. The germline V gene has CDR1 SGHTA and CDR2 FQGNSA. This CDR3 contains 17 residues. V lost 4 bases to trimming and J lost 6 bases; unmatched junction nucleotides: 12. The CDR3 sequence is CASSSPPGTSGISEQYF. The DNA of the CDR3 is TGTGCCAGCAGCTCACCACCCGGGACTAGCGGGATCTCCGAGCAGTACTTC.

The V call is TRBV7-2, the J call TRBJ2-1, with D maybe TRBD2 (5 bases). Germline CDR1 reads SGHTA; CDR2 reads FQGNSA. The length of the CDR3 is 15 residues. The ends were cut back, 3 bases at V and 4 bases at J, with 13 bases in the middle. CDR3 amino acids: CASSLSWAGYNEQFF. DNA for the CDR3: TGTGCCAGCAGCTTGAGCTGGGCGGGTTACAATGAGCAGTTCTTC.

The rearrangement links TRBV11-3 to TRBJ2-7; tentatively, D is TRBD1 (5 bases). V gave up 4 bases and J gave up 5 bases, with 15 bases separating them. CDR1 SGHNT and CDR2 YENEEA come from the germline V gene. This CDR3 contains 14 residues. The DNA for the CDR3 is TGTGCCAGCAGCTCCCGACAGAGTCTGGACGAGCAGTACTTC. Its translation: CASSSRQSLDEQYF.

In this sample, this clone turned up a few times. Other nucleotide sequences from this sample produce the same CDR3. The chain joins TRBV11-2 to TRBJ1-2; D may be TRBD1 (6 bases). The CDR3 spans 12 residues. Trimming pared 8 bases from V and 5 bases from J, leaving 12 bases between. Germline CDR1 reads SGHAT; CDR2 reads FQNNGV. CDR3 amino acids: CASQGQNYGYTF. Here the CDR3 DNA reads TGTGCCAGCCAGGGGCAGAATTATGGCTACACCTTC. Combining the CDR3 with reference TRBV11-2 and TRBJ1-2 gives the whole variable domain EAGVAQSPRYKIIEKRQSVAFWCNPISGHATLYWYQQILGQGPKLLIQFQNNGVVDDSQLPKDRFSAERLKGVDSTLKIQPAKLEDSAVYLCASQGQNYGYTFGSGTRLTVV.

This chain connects TRBV30 to TRBJ2-7; the D call may be TRBD1 or TRBD2 (6 bases each). The germline V and J ends were trimmed by 0 bases and 7 bases, with 19 bases remaining between them. The CDR3 runs 15 residues. Germline V lookup: CDR1 GTSNPN, CDR2 SVGIG (reference sequence). The CDR3 region is CAWSVGGQVRLEQYF. CDR3 coding DNA: TGTGCCTGGAGTGTCGGGGGACAAGTAAGGCTAGAGCAGTACTTC.

This clone was counted between two and nine times. This chain links TRBV7-8 with TRBJ1-4; unclear D gene. V gave up 4 bases and J gave up 8 bases, with 11 bases separating them. CDR1 SGHVS and CDR2 FQNEAQ come from the germline V gene. This CDR3 spans 13 amino acids. The CDR3 coding sequence is TGTGCCAGCAGCTCCACACTCGGAGAAAAACTGTTTTTT. It translates to CASSSTLGEKLFF.

The chain has TRBV28 and TRBJ2-1, with TRBD2 matching 7 bases. J lost 5 bases, V lost 5 bases, and 6 bases had no gene match. The CDR3 extends over 14 amino acids. The germline gives CDR1 MDHEN, CDR2 SYDVKM. CDR3 nucleotide sequence: TGTGCCAGCAGTGGACTAGATTTTGACAATGAGCAGTTCTTC. This codes for CASSGLDFDNEQFF.

The chain couples TRBV19 to TRBJ2-1; no definite D call. There are 12 residues in the CDR3. Per germline, CDR1 LNHDA and CDR2 SQIVND (reference sequence). Trimming pared 4 bases from V and 7 bases from J, leaving 8 bases between. The CDR3 DNA reads as TGTGCCAGTAGTACCAGTGGGAATGAGCAGTTCTTC. Translating it yields CASSTSGNEQFF.

Regarding this clone: With a much larger clone just one base away, this may be a read error. The CDR3 reads CANTGTGETQYF. The CDR3 nucleotides read TGTGCCAACACGGGGACGGGGGAGACCCAGTACTTC. The chain carries TRBV2 and TRBJ2-5; possibly TRBD1 or TRBD2 for D (5 bases each). The CDR3 sequence is 12 residues long. Trimming took off 10 bases at V and 5 bases at J, with 14 bases between the two ends. Germline values: CDR1 SNHLY, CDR2 FYNNEI.

V gene TRBV7-2 combines with J gene TRBJ2-2; no reliable D call. CDR3 length: 14 residues. CDR1 SGHTA and CDR2 FQGNSA come from the germline V gene. Trimming shortened V by 2 bases and J by 1 base, and 5 bases separated the two germline ends. The CDR3 loop is CASSLSLNTGELFF. DNA for the CDR3: TGTGCCAGCAGCTTATCGCTGAACACCGGGGAGCTGTTTTTT.

The chain joins TRBV19 to TRBJ1-6; TRBD1 is a possible D gene (6 bases). CDR1 and CDR2 (germline): LNHDA, SQIVND (reference sequence). Trimming shortened V by 6 bases and J by 3 bases, and 12 bases separated the two germline ends. The CDR3 consists of 15 residues. The CDR3 DNA reads TGTGCCAGTAGAAAGGGGGTGAGCTATAATTCACCCCTCCACTTT. Translation: CASRKGVSYNSPLHF.

The J gene is TRBJ1-5, the V gene TRBV28; D is perhaps TRBD1 (6 bases). Trimming took off 7 bases at V and 1 base at J, with 14 bases between the two ends. The germline V gene has CDR1 MDHEN and CDR2 SYDVKM. The CDR3 is made up of 15 amino acids. CDR3 protein: CASNKQGVSNQPQHF. The CDR3 coding sequence is TGTGCCAGCAACAAACAGGGTGTAAGCAATCAGCCCCAGCATTTT.